One and the same sample provided the 8 T cell receptor beta chains below, sequenced in a study of T cells after yellow fever vaccination (dated by TCRdb to between 2019 and 2020). Sample treatment or condition, as interpreted from the label and publication: live attenuated yellow fever vaccine strain. Library generation was performed with 5' RACE. The data were produced on an Illumina HiSeq 2500. TCRdb redid the processing of the public reads, applying fastp at Q25 and MiXCR, and retained in-frame beta chains. When rows share a CDR3 protein, they turn into one entry using the most common DNA and genes. The sample profile shows around 350,000 distinct CDR3 sequences; around 6.4% of them were found once. About 15% of the sample goes to the ten largest clones. The material was PBMCs, obtained 5 days after the yellow fever booster vaccination. The receptors come from a man aged 25-45 years who received the YFV17D yellow fever vaccine.

V is TRBV30 and J is TRBJ1-5; D unclear. Looked up from germline, CDR1 is GTSNPN and CDR2 is SVGIG (reference sequence). V lost 1 base, J lost 7 bases, and 11 bases lay in between. The CDR3 runs 13 residues. In DNA form, the CDR3 reads TGTGCCTGGAGTGAAGTAGATATCCAGCCCCAGCATTTT. Its translation: CAWSEVDIQPQHF.

V gene TRBV6-5 combines with J gene TRBJ2-3; possibly TRBD2 for D (6 bases). V was cut by 0 bases and J by 5 bases, with 9 bases left in between. The germline V gene has CDR1 MNHEY and CDR2 SVGAGI. The CDR3 sequence is 14 residues long. The CDR3 sequence: CASSYSVSGDTQYF. The CDR3 nucleotides are TGTGCCAGCAGTTACTCCGTTAGCGGAGATACGCAGTATTTT.

This clonotype showed up many times. J is TRBJ2-1 and V is TRBV20-1; 10 bases are a match to TRBD2. The CDR3 contains 14 residues. Trimming removed 6 bases from V and 6 bases from J; junction bases left unmatched: 8. The V gene's germline CDR1 is DFQATT and CDR2 SNEGSKA (reference sequence). CDR3 bases: TGCAGTGCAAAGTCTAGCGGGAGTGCCAATGAGCAGTTCTTC. Residues: CSAKSSGSANEQFF.

This clonotype was seen ten or more times. This chain joins TRBV20-1 and TRBJ2-1; TRBD2 agrees at 9 bases. Unmatched junction bases numbered 4, after V lost 2 bases and J lost 2 bases. This CDR3 has 15 residues. Germline-derived CDR1 and CDR2 are DFQATT and SNEGSKA (reference sequence). In DNA form, the CDR3 reads TGCAGTGCTAGACGGCGGGAGGGTCCCTACAATGAGCAGTTCTTC. It is translated as CSARRREGPYNEQFF.

This clonotype appeared a few times. The V and J genes are TRBV20-1 and TRBJ2-7; D perhaps matches TRBD1 (5 bases). This CDR3 has 11 amino acids. V was pared by 5 bases and J by 4 bases, with 9 bases between. The germline gives CDR1 DFQATT, CDR2 SNEGSKA (reference sequence). The CDR3, as DNA: TGCAGTGCTGGAAAGGGGTACGAGCAGTACTTC. It encodes CSAGKGYEQYF.

The CDR3 DNA reads TGTGCCAGCAGCTTCCTAGGGGCCATGAACACTGAAGCTTTCTTT. Amino acids: CASSFLGAMNTEAFF. The V gene is TRBV7-2, the J gene TRBJ1-1, with TRBD1 as a possible D gene (5 bases). The germline V and J ends were trimmed by 3 bases and 0 bases, with 11 bases remaining between them. The CDR3 is made up of 15 amino acids. In germline, CDR1 is SGHTA, CDR2 FQGNSA.

This clonotype was observed a few times. This rearrangement joins TRBV3-1 to TRBJ2-1, with 14 bases identical to TRBD2. The germline V gene has CDR1 LGHDT and CDR2 YNNKEL (reference sequence). V dropped 0 bases and J dropped 9; count of bases not matched to a gene: 7. The CDR3 sequence is 17 residues long. Here the CDR3 reads CASSQDVGTSGSGEQFF. The CDR3 coding sequence is TGTGCCAGCAGCCAAGACGTTGGGACTAGCGGGAGTGGTGAGCAGTTCTTC.

The sample holds many counts of this clonotype. The chain couples TRBV7-3 to TRBJ2-1, with D possibly matching TRBD2 (6 bases). With 3 bases removed from V and 6 bases from J, the gap between germline ends came to 15 bases. The CDR3 runs to 15 residues. In germline, CDR1 is SGHTA, CDR2 FQGTGA. The CDR3 nucleotides read TGTGCCAGCAGCTTTGGGGACTCCCGGGGCAATGAGCAGTTCTTC. Encoded protein: CASSFGDSRGNEQFF.